Each of the 21 T cell receptor beta chains below was sequenced from the same sample in a study of radiotherapy plus CTLA-4 blockade in lung cancer. Clones were read by immunoSEQ multiplex PCR, and TCRdb kept only the in-frame ones, dropping some. The table lists about 33,000 clones, approximately 78% of them singletons, with 20% to 25% in the top ten. The material sequenced was peripheral blood, taken from a patient treated with radiotherapy plus ipilimumab. The receptors here all came from a human donor with non-small cell lung cancer that progressed on radiotherapy plus ipilimumab.

The V gene is TRBV2, the J gene TRBJ2-7, with D possibly being TRBD1 (6 bases). Trimming cost V 4 bases and J 6 bases, with 13 bases left between them. The V gene's germline CDR1 is SNHLY and CDR2 FYNNEI. This CDR3 region has 13 residues. The CDR3 loop is CASSAQGMGEQYF. The CDR3 DNA sequence: TGTGCCAGCAGTGCCCAGGGGATGGGCGAGCAGTACTTC.

The chain carries TRBV7-8 and TRBJ1-1; D is perhaps TRBD1 (6 bases). This CDR3 contains 12 residues. Deletions cut 5 bases from V and 7 bases from J, with 11 bases between. CDR1 and CDR2 from the germline V gene are SGHVS and FQNEAQ. Written as DNA, the CDR3 is TGTGCCAGCAGCCCCCTAGGGGGTGAAGCTTTCTTT. This encodes CASSPLGGEAFF.

The table lists this clone with a few counts. The gene calls are TRBV15 and TRBJ2-3; D is possibly TRBD1 (6 bases). Germline V lookup: CDR1 LNHNV, CDR2 YYDKDF (reference sequence). CDR3 size: 12 residues. V lost 5 bases and J lost 6, with 9 bases in between. CDR3 amino acids: CATSFQGDTQYF. CDR3 DNA: TGTGCCACCAGCTTTCAGGGGGATACGCAGTATTTT.

This clone was observed a handful of times. V and J are TRBV4-1 and TRBJ2-7; the match to TRBD1 covers 8 bases. V lost 4 bases, J lost 0 bases, and 5 bases stayed unmatched. The CDR3 is made up of 15 amino acids. Germline assignment: CDR1 MGHRA and CDR2 YSYEKL. The CDR3, as DNA: TGCGCCAGCAGCCTGACAGGGGATTACTCCTACGAGCAGTACTTC. As protein: CASSLTGDYSYEQYF.

The chain is built from TRBV4-3 and TRBJ2-5; TRBD2 is a possible D gene (6 bases). With the DNA end fitting TRBJ2-7 better, the J assignment may be wrong. CDR3 size: 15 residues. Per the germline V gene, CDR1 is LGHNA and CDR2 is YSLEER. The CDR3 DNA follows: TGCGCCAGCAGCCAAGATCGGAGGGACTCCTACGAGCAGTACTTC. This gives the protein CASSQDRRDSYEQYF.

V usage is TRBV7-2 and J usage is TRBJ1-3; 7 positions agree with TRBD1. CDR1 is SGHTA, CDR2 FQGNSA, per germline. The CDR3 is 13 amino acids. Trimming at V came to 8 bases and at J to 3 bases, leaving 4 bases not matched to a gene. CDR3: CASSRQGGNTIYF. CDR3 bases: TGTGCCAGCTCCAGACAGGGTGGAAACACCATATATTTT.

The genes are TRBV6-5 and TRBJ2-3; tentative D call: TRBD2 (5 bases). Germline V gene sequence: CDR1 MNHEY, CDR2 SVGAGI. Trimming removed 2 bases at V and 4 bases at J, with 16 bases between. This CDR3 region has 16 residues. The CDR3 nucleotides are TGTGCCAGCAGTTACAGTACGGGGAAGATTGCAGATACGCAGTATTTT. As protein: CASSYSTGKIADTQYF.

The chain couples TRBV5-1 to TRBJ2-3; 7 positions agree with TRBD1. This CDR3 is built from 15 residues. V shed 0 bases, J shed 4 bases, and the junction held 5 bases outside the gene matches. The germline V gene encodes CDR1 SGHRS and CDR2 YFSETQ. As DNA, the CDR3 is TGCGCCAGCAGCTTGGCAGGGGGTCGCGCAGATACGCAGTATTTT. Amino acid sequence: CASSLAGGRADTQYF. Full variable domain (remainder filled in from reference TRBV5-1 and TRBJ2-3): KAGVTQTPRYLIKTRGQQVTLSCSPISGHRSVSWYQQTPGQGLQFLFEYFSETQRNKGNFPGRFSGRQFSNSRSEMNVSTLELGDSALYLCASSLAGGRADTQYFGPGTRLTVL.

The CDR3 DNA follows: TGTGCCAGCAGTTACACTGACAGGAGCGGTCAGCCCCAGCATTTT. It is translated as CASSYTDRSGQPQHF. The chain links TRBV6-6 to TRBJ1-5; maybe TRBD1 (6 bases). Looked up from germline, CDR1 is MNHNY and CDR2 is SVGAGI (reference sequence). Trimming pared 2 bases from V and 6 bases from J, leaving 14 bases between. This CDR3 has 15 residues.

This chain connects TRBV2 to TRBJ2-1, with D unresolved. CDR3 length: 13 residues. The germline gives CDR1 SNHLY, CDR2 FYNNEI. V was trimmed by 7 bases and J by 5 bases, leaving 12 bases between them. The CDR3 sequence is CASKRETNNEQFF. The CDR3 nucleotides read TGTGCCAGCAAGCGTGAAACAAACAATGAGCAGTTCTTC.

The rearrangement links TRBV4-1 to TRBJ2-7, with 16 bases matching TRBD2. CDR1 and CDR2 from the germline V gene are MGHRA and YSYEKL. The CDR3 is 18 residues long. The ends lost 4 bases at V and 4 bases at J; junction bases unmatched: 10. CDR3 in amino acids: CASSLQSGLAGGLYEQYF. DNA for the CDR3: TGCGCCAGCAGCCTTCAGTCGGGACTAGCGGGGGGGCTTTACGAGCAGTACTTC.

The chain joins TRBV5-5 to TRBJ2-5; no firm D call. Trimming stripped 2 bases from V and 5 bases from J, with 7 bases between. The CDR3 loop spans 12 amino acids. CDR1 and CDR2 (germline): SGHKS, YYEKEE (reference sequence). This CDR3 reads CASSFQMETQYF. The CDR3, as DNA: TGTGCCAGCAGCTTCCAAATGGAGACCCAGTACTTC.

The V call is TRBV6-6, the J call TRBJ2-7, with D possibly TRBD1 on 6 matching bases. V shed 6 bases and J shed 4 bases, with 13 bases lying between them. CDR1 MNHNY and CDR2 SVGAGI come from the germline V gene (reference sequence). The CDR3 has 13 amino acids. CDR3 in amino acids: CASSPPGVYEQYF. The CDR3 nucleotides read TGTGCCAGCAGCCCTCCAGGGGTTTACGAGCAGTACTTC.

This sequence joins TRBV15 and TRBJ2-7; TRBD2 agrees at 11 bases. Gene TRBJ2-1 matches the end of the DNA better, so the J call may be wrong. Per the germline V gene, CDR1 is LNHNV and CDR2 is YYDKDF (reference sequence). The CDR3 is made up of 16 amino acids. The CDR3 protein is CATSRGNSGGDNEQFF. The CDR3 nucleotides are TGTGCCACCAGCAGAGGAAATAGCGGGGGGGACAATGAGCAGTTCTTC.

The chain employs TRBV5-1 and TRBJ1-2; D is possibly TRBD1 (5 bases). CDR3 length equals 13 residues. CDR1 is SGHRS and CDR2 is YFSETQ in the germline V gene. V shed 4 bases and J shed 0 bases, with 7 bases lying between them. The CDR3 sequence: CASSPDTNYGYTF. CDR3 nucleotide sequence: TGCGCCAGCAGCCCGGACACTAACTATGGCTACACCTTC.

V usage is TRBV12-5 and J usage is TRBJ2-2; 7 bases are shared with TRBD1. In germline, CDR1 is LGHNT, CDR2 FRNRAP. CDR3 length: 17 amino acids. Trimming took 3 bases from V and 2 from J; bases not matched to a gene: 9. CDR3 DNA sequence: TGTGCTAGTGGTTTAATCATCGACAGGGTAAACACCGGGGAGCTGTTTTTT. It yields the protein CASGLIIDRVNTGELFF.

This clone was observed a handful of times. V is TRBV6-1 and J is TRBJ1-1, with D possibly TRBD1 on 6 matching bases. The CDR3 loop spans 14 amino acids. Between the trimmed V and J ends, which lost 3 bases and 1 base, there was a span of 9 bases. Germline CDR1 reads MNHNS; CDR2 reads SASEGT. In DNA form, the CDR3 reads TGTGCCAGCAGTGATTCGACAGGGAACACTGAAGCTTTCTTT. Translated: CASSDSTGNTEAFF.

V gene TRBV18 combines with J gene TRBJ2-2; D is possibly TRBD1 (5 bases). The CDR3 totals 16 residues. The germline V gene encodes CDR1 KGHSH and CDR2 LQKENI. With 2 bases removed from V and 1 base from J, the gap between germline ends came to 11 bases. CDR3 nucleotides: TGTGCCAGCTCACCAAAACAGGTTGGGAACACCGGGGAGCTGTTTTTT. It encodes CASSPKQVGNTGELFF.

The V call is TRBV7-6, the J call TRBJ2-3, with 7 bases aligning to TRBD2. The CDR3 has 17 residues. Germline-derived CDR1 and CDR2 are SGHVS and FNYEAQ. V shed 1 base and J 0 bases; nucleotides not matched to a gene: 7. The CDR3 DNA reads TGTGCCAGCAGCTTAGAAGCTAGCGGCGCTAGCACAGATACGCAGTATTTT. This translates into CASSLEASGASTDTQYF.

This clone appeared a few times. The J gene is TRBJ1-3, the V gene TRBV2; 7 nucleotides match TRBD1. The CDR3 contains 14 residues. The V gene's germline CDR1 is SNHLY and CDR2 FYNNEI. V was pared by 6 bases and J by 5 bases, with 7 bases of the junction left unmatched. The CDR3 region has the DNA TGTGCCAGCAGGAGCGACAGGGCGCGAAACACCATATATTTT. This encodes CASRSDRARNTIYF.

This chain links TRBV29-1 with TRBJ2-2, with D perhaps TRBD2 (5 bases). The CDR3 totals 15 residues. V was pared by 7 bases and J by 1 base, with 16 bases between. Germline assignment: CDR1 SQVTM and CDR2 ANQGSEA. DNA of the CDR3: TGCAGCGCGCATCGGGGTCCGCTGAACACCGGGGAGCTGTTTTTT. Residues: CSAHRGPLNTGELFF.